These 21 T cell receptor beta chains came from one sample sequenced in a study of blood T cell repertoires in COVID-19. Sequencing was performed with immunoSEQ multiplex PCR; in TCRdb, only in-frame clones are kept and a portion is missing. The sample lists about 320,000 clones, about 83% occurring once. Sequencing was performed on peripheral blood. Receptors originate from a woman in her fifties or sixties with acute or convalescent COVID-19.

The chain employs TRBV19 and TRBJ2-7; 8 positions match TRBD2. This CDR3 is 15 amino acids long. The J segment lost 1 base and the V segment lost 3 bases, leaving 5 bases of the junction unmatched. The V gene's germline CDR1 is LNHDA and CDR2 SQIVND (reference sequence). CDR3 amino acids: CASSIIGGVSYEQYF. The DNA of the CDR3 is TGTGCCAGTAGTATCATCGGGGGGGTATCCTACGAGCAGTACTTC.

The chain carries TRBV6-2 or TRBV6-3 and TRBJ2-7; D unclear. The CDR3 spans 16 residues. Trimming took off 0 bases at V and 2 bases at J, with 14 bases between the two ends. Germline V gene lookup returns CDR1 MNHEY and CDR2 SVGEGT. The CDR3 DNA follows: TGTGCCAGCAGTTACTCATTTGACATTCCCACCTACGAGCAGTACTTC. Protein sequence: CASSYSFDIPTYEQYF.

This chain joins TRBV9 and TRBJ2-7; TRBD1 might be the D (7 bases). CDR3 size: 14 residues. The germline CDR1 and CDR2 sequences are SGDLS and YYNGEE. V was clipped by 3 bases and J by 0 bases, with 10 bases between them. This CDR3 reads CASSGRDSSYEQYF. In DNA form, the CDR3 reads TGTGCCAGCAGCGGGCGGGACAGCTCCTACGAGCAGTACTTC.

CDR3 coding DNA: TGTGCCAGCAGTATAGGGGTGGCCTATGGCTACACCTTC. Residues: CASSIGVAYGYTF. The chain combines TRBV28 with TRBJ1-2, with TRBD1 as a possible D gene (5 bases). V dropped 5 bases and J dropped 4 bases, with 11 bases sitting between them. The CDR3 sequence is 13 residues long. CDR1 is MDHEN and CDR2 is SYDVKM in the germline V gene.

V is TRBV19 and J is TRBJ1-1, with D perhaps matching TRBD1 (5 bases). There are 14 residues in the CDR3. Trimming cost V 6 bases and J 3 bases, with 14 bases left between them. Germline CDR1 reads LNHDA; CDR2 reads SQIVND (reference sequence). The CDR3 loop reads CASRTDSPYTEAFF. The CDR3 DNA sequence: TGTGCCAGTAGGACAGACAGCCCATACACTGAAGCTTTCTTT.

The chain joins TRBV5-1 to TRBJ1-1, with unresolved D. The germline V gene has CDR1 SGHRS and CDR2 YFSETQ. The CDR3 runs 13 residues. The V gene lost 0 bases and the J gene lost 4 bases, with 7 bases spanning the gap. CDR3 region: CASSLEGSTEAFF. The CDR3 DNA follows: TGCGCCAGCAGCTTGGAAGGGAGCACTGAAGCTTTCTTT. The complete variable domain, with remaining parts taken from reference TRBV5-1 and TRBJ1-1, reads KAGVTQTPRYLIKTRGQQVTLSCSPISGHRSVSWYQQTPGQGLQFLFEYFSETQRNKGNFPGRFSGRQFSNSRSEMNVSTLELGDSALYLCASSLEGSTEAFFGQGTRLTVV.

This rearrangement joins TRBV5-1 to TRBJ2-3; the D gene is possibly TRBD1 (6 bases). The V gene lost 0 bases and the J gene lost 5 bases, with 13 bases spanning the gap. This CDR3 comprises 15 residues. The germline V gene has CDR1 SGHRS and CDR2 YFSETQ. This CDR3 reads CASSLANRVEDTQYF. The CDR3 nucleotides read TGCGCCAGCAGCTTGGCCAACAGGGTGGAAGATACGCAGTATTTT.

The chain has TRBV5-1 and TRBJ1-2, with 7 bases fitting TRBD1. CDR1 and CDR2 (germline): SGHRS, YFSETQ. Trimming removed 2 bases from V and 8 bases from J; junction bases left unmatched: 6. CDR3 length: 13 residues. CDR3 in amino acids: CASSFGTGEGYTF. The CDR3 coding sequence is TGCGCCAGCAGCTTCGGTACAGGGGAGGGCTACACCTTC. The full variable domain, rest sourced from reference TRBV5-1 and TRBJ1-2, is KAGVTQTPRYLIKTRGQQVTLSCSPISGHRSVSWYQQTPGQGLQFLFEYFSETQRNKGNFPGRFSGRQFSNSRSEMNVSTLELGDSALYLCASSFGTGEGYTFGSGTRLTVV.

The DNA of the CDR3 is TGTGCCATCAGTGAGGACAGGGGGAACACTGAAGCTTTCTTT. As protein: CAISEDRGNTEAFF. This sequence joins TRBV10-3 and TRBJ1-1, with 8 bases identical to TRBD1. CDR1 ENHRY and CDR2 SYGVKD come from the germline V gene. Unmatched junction bases numbered 0, after V lost 2 bases and J lost 1 base. CDR3 length: 14 amino acids.

In its sample, this clone was seen once. The chain uses TRBV7-7 and TRBJ2-5; 7 nucleotides agree with TRBD2. Germline V gene sequence: CDR1 SSHAT, CDR2 FNYEAQ (reference sequence). The CDR3 contains 14 residues. V lost 5 bases to trimming and J lost 4 bases; unmatched junction nucleotides: 7. The CDR3 here is CASSPASGTETQYF. CDR3 DNA: TGTGCCAGCAGCCCGGCCAGCGGGACAGAGACCCAGTACTTC.

V usage is TRBV7-2 and J usage is TRBJ1-4; 10 bases align to TRBD1. V was clipped by 5 bases and J by 3 bases; unmatched bases: 6. The CDR3 has 16 residues. Germline V gene lookup returns CDR1 SGHTA and CDR2 FQGNSA. DNA for the CDR3: TGTGCCAGCAGCCTCGGACAGGGGGGTGCTAATGAAAAACTGTTTTTT. This gives the protein CASSLGQGGANEKLFF.

V is TRBV5-1 and J is TRBJ2-2; TRBD1 matches 8 bases. Per germline, CDR1 SGHRS and CDR2 YFSETQ. V was clipped by 5 bases and J by 1 base; unmatched bases: 4. The CDR3 spans 15 residues. CDR3 sequence: CASRGGTGNTGELFF. The CDR3, as DNA: TGCGCCAGCAGGGGTGGGACAGGGAACACCGGGGAGCTGTTTTTT.

This clone was observed a handful of times. The chain combines TRBV2 with TRBJ1-2, with a possible D match to TRBD1 (5 bases). The V end was cut by 2 bases, the J end by 6 bases, with 16 bases between. The germline CDR1 and CDR2 sequences are SNHLY and FYNNEI. The CDR3 length is 15 residues. Written as DNA, the CDR3 is TGTGCCAGCAGTGAAAAAGGGGAGGGTTCCGATGGCTACACCTTC. This gives the protein CASSEKGEGSDGYTF. Full variable domain (rest looked up from reference TRBV2 and TRBJ1-2): EPEVTQTPSHQVTQMGQEVILRCVPISNHLYFYWYRQILGQKVEFLVSFYNNEISEKSEIFDDQFSVERPDGSNFTLKIRSTKLEDSAMYFCASSEKGEGSDGYTFGSGTRLTVV.

V gene TRBV2 combines with J gene TRBJ2-3, with 12 bases lining up with TRBD2. The CDR3 length is 18 residues. V gave up 6 bases and J gave up 3 bases; unmatched junction bases: 13. Germline V gives CDR1 SNHLY, CDR2 FYNNEI. The CDR3 DNA reads as TGTGCCAGCAGCGAGGGGAAACTAGCGGGGGGACCAACAGATACGCAGTATTTT. It yields the protein CASSEGKLAGGPTDTQYF.

The V call is TRBV7-2, the J call TRBJ1-3; D uncertain. V lost 5 bases, J lost 0 bases, and 11 bases lay in between. From germline, CDR1 is SGHTA and CDR2 FQGNSA. The CDR3 is made up of 15 amino acids. CDR3 sequence: CASSLEGGSGNTIYF. The CDR3 DNA follows: TGTGCCAGCAGCCTCGAGGGTGGCTCTGGAAACACCATATATTTT.

The V call is TRBV2, the J call TRBJ2-3; D is uncertain. Looked up from germline, CDR1 is SNHLY and CDR2 is FYNNEI. The V end was cut by 6 bases, the J end by 6 bases, with 7 bases between. This CDR3 is built from 11 residues. The CDR3 spells CASRALDTQYF. CDR3 sequence (DNA): TGTGCCAGCAGGGCCTTGGATACGCAGTATTTT.

The chain employs TRBV24-1 and TRBJ1-2; the D is unclear. The CDR3 has 14 residues. Deletions cut 3 bases from V and 2 bases from J, with 9 bases between. CDR1 is KGHDR and CDR2 is SFDVKD in the germline V gene. CDR3 sequence reads: CATSDRHINYGYTF. CDR3 sequence (DNA): TGTGCCACCAGTGATCGACACATAAACTATGGCTACACCTTC.

This clone was counted a few times. The chain has TRBV12-3 or TRBV12-4 and TRBJ2-2; D might be TRBD1 (5 bases). V was pared by 6 bases and J by 3 bases, with 8 bases between. The CDR3 spans 13 residues. CDR3 sequence reads: CASRGDYTGELFF. CDR3 in DNA: TGTGCCAGCAGAGGGGATTACACCGGGGAGCTGTTTTTT.

The chain combines TRBV7-9 with TRBJ1-4, with a tentative D call TRBD1 (5 bases). Germline CDR1 is SEHNR and CDR2 is FQNEAQ (reference sequence). V lost 5 bases to trimming and J lost 5 bases, with 15 bases between them. CDR3 length: 15 residues. The CDR3 spells CASSPEGTKNEKLFF. CDR3 in DNA: TGTGCCAGCAGCCCAGAGGGGACTAAGAATGAAAAACTGTTTTTT. The variable domain in full, with the rest retrieved from reference TRBV7-9 and TRBJ1-4, is DTGVSQNPRHKITKRGQNVTFRCDPISEHNRLYWYRQTLGQGPEFLTYFQNEAQLEKSRLLSDRFSAERPKGSFSTLEIQRTEQGDSAMYLCASSPEGTKNEKLFFGSGTQLSVL.

This clone was observed a handful of times. This chain connects TRBV27 to TRBJ2-5; 8 nucleotides align to TRBD2. The CDR3 contains 14 residues. Germline CDR1 reads MNHEY; CDR2 reads SMNVEV (reference sequence). V lost 3 bases to trimming and J lost 5 bases; unmatched junction nucleotides: 5. The CDR3, as DNA: TGTGCCAGCAGTTTGTCTTCTAGCGGGGAGACCCAGTACTTC. It specifies CASSLSSSGETQYF.

This clone came up once. The CDR3 region has the DNA TGTGCCTGGAGCTTATACCAACGGGAGACCCAGTACTTC. This codes for CAWSLYQRETQYF. This chain connects TRBV30 to TRBJ2-5; D unclear. In germline, CDR1 is GTSNPN, CDR2 SVGIG (reference sequence). The V end was cut by 3 bases, the J end by 5 bases, with 13 bases between. The length of the CDR3 is 13 residues.